The entry that follows covers one T cell receptor (beta chain) sequence. Original methodology: Estimated nucleated cell counts came from reference gene primer amplification. Sequenced by immunoSEQ multiplex PCR; TCRdb stores in-frame clones only, minus some. V, J and clone size derive from that table, while D and trimming were established from the DNA sequence. The table records roughly 260,000 clones, 91% of them present only once. The CDR3 runs to 14 residues. Unmatched junction bases numbered 7, after V lost 7 bases and J lost 3 bases. Germline V gives CDR1 SEHNR, CDR2 FQNEAQ (reference sequence). This sample was included in a study of blood T cell repertoires in COVID-19. The participants were between about 18 and 90 years old and came from some 25 US areas.

The V and J genes are TRBV7-9 and TRBJ1-1, with TRBD1 matching over 8 bases. Sequencing used PBMCs or T cells enriched from blood (not recorded which). The receptor comes from a human donor in a cohort exposed to, infected with or recovered from COVID-19 (not recorded which). The donor label of this sample is uncertain. The DNA for the CDR3 is TGTGCCAGCACCGGACAGGGAACGCACACTGAAGCTTTCTTT. Translated: CASTGQGTHTEAFF. The full variable domain, its missing parts supplied by reference TRBV7-9 and TRBJ1-1, is DTGVSQNPRHKITKRGQNVTFRCDPISEHNRLYWYRQTLGQGPEFLTYFQNEAQLEKSRLLSDRFSAERPKGSFSTLEIQRTEQGDSAMYLCASTGQGTHTEAFFGQGTRLTVV.